This T cell receptor (beta chain) was identified in a study of blood T cell repertoires in COVID-19. Overall study context: Italy, Spain and the United States were the sources of the convalescent and acute COVID-19 samples. Sample material is recorded as cDNA or gDNA derived from T cells, B-cell-depleted T cells, or PBMCs.

Methods used by the authors: Amplification of reference gene primers provided the estimated nucleated cell counts. The protocol was immunoSEQ multiplex PCR, while the TCRdb copy is restricted to in-frame clones and leaves out a portion. From that table come the V and J calls and clone size; the DNA was used to work out D and trimming. Among about 180,000 clones listed, 90% to 95% were seen once. Germline CDR1 and CDR2: SGHNT and YYREEE (reference sequence). V was trimmed by 9 bases and J by 0 bases, leaving 16 bases between them. The CDR3 covers 15 residues. Sequenced input: peripheral blood. The V and J genes are TRBV5-4 and TRBJ1-5, with D hard to call. The TCR was taken from a man aged 50 to 59 with acute or convalescent COVID-19. CDR3 DNA: TGTGCCACCTCATCGGGAGCGAATAGCAATCAGCCCCAGCATTTT. It encodes CATSSGANSNQPQHF.